The rows below give T cell receptor beta chains drawn from one sample of a study of T cells after posttransplantation cyclophosphamide. Assay used: immunoSEQ multiplex PCR; TCRdb lists only in-frame clones, some missing. This sample comprises about 25,000 clones, none seen once only. The specimen was PBMCs. The receptors come from a man aged 50-59 years in good health, CMV-negative, and a related stem cell transplant donor. Each CDR3 is given with its conserved first and last residue. D genes are given only for firm matches. Size is stated as once, few, many or a size class.

d_call cdr3_length j_call clone_size v_call cdr3_nt cdr3_aa
. 13 TRBJ1-1 many TRBV7-9 TGTGCCAGCAGCTTAGCGACGGGTACTGAAGCTTTCTTT CASSLATGTEAFF
TRBD1 16 TRBJ2-7 many TRBV9 TGTGCCAGCAGCGTAGCTCAAGAGGGGGCCTGGTGGGAGCAGTACTTC CASSVAQEGAWWEQYF
. 12 TRBJ2-7 many TRBV5-1 TGCGCCAGCAGCCTGACACCTGGCGAGCAGTACTTC CASSLTPGEQYF
. 13 TRBJ2-7 many TRBV5-6 TGTGCCAGCGAATGGCGAGGCTCCTACGAGCAGTACTTC CASEWRGSYEQYF
. 13 TRBJ1-3 many TRBV11-2 TGTGCCAGCAGCTCCTATTCTGGAAACACCATATATTTT CASSSYSGNTIYF
TRBD2 17 TRBJ2-4 many TRBV28 TGTGCCAGCAGCCCAGGCGGGGGTTCGGGGGCCAAAAACATTCAGTACTTC CASSPGGGSGAKNIQYF
TRBD1 15 TRBJ2-7 many TRBV11-1 TGTGCCAGCAGTCCTCGGGACAGGGGGCTGTACGAGCAGTACTTC CASSPRDRGLYEQYF
. 15 TRBJ1-1 many TRBV4-2 TGTGCCAGCAGCCAAGATGACAGGTTTCCTGGTGAAGCTTTCTTT CASSQDDRFPGEAFF
. 14 TRBJ1-4 many TRBV6-1 TGTGCCAGCAGTGATCAGGGTTACTACGAAAAACTGTTTTTT CASSDQGYYEKLFF
TRBD1 14 TRBJ1-1 many TRBV18 TGTGCCAGCTCTGCGGGACAGGCGAACACTGAAGCTTTCTTT CASSAGQANTEAFF
. 11 TRBJ1-2 many TRBV20-1 TGCAGTGCTAGAGTGGAGTATGGCTACACCTTC CSARVEYGYTF
. 15 TRBJ1-5 many TRBV4-1 TGCGCCAGCAGCCACGGATGGCGGAGCAATCAGCCCCAGCATTTT CASSHGWRSNQPQHF
TRBD1 14 TRBJ2-7 many TRBV5-1 TGCGCCAGCAGCTTGGGGACAGGGGTCGGGGAGCAGTACTTC CASSLGTGVGEQYF
. 17 TRBJ1-1 many TRBV19 TGTGCCAGTAGTATAGTCCACAGGGCGGGAGGAAACACTGAAGCTTTCTTT CASSIVHRAGGNTEAFF
TRBD1 14 TRBJ1-4 many TRBV30 TGTGCCGGCAAGGGGGACAGGGAGAATGAAAAACTGTTTTTT CAGKGDRENEKLFF
TRBD1 16 TRBJ2-7 many TRBV5-1 TGCGCCAGCAGCCAGTGGGCGGGACAGGGGGCTCGGGAGCAGTACTTC CASSQWAGQGAREQYF
TRBD1 17 TRBJ2-2 many TRBV10-3 TGTGCCATCAGTGATTCCCGGGACAGGGGAGGCGCCGGGGAGCTGTTTTTT CAISDSRDRGGAGELFF
. 11 TRBJ1-1 many TRBV2 TGTGCCAGCGAGGTGAACACTGAAGCTTTCTTT CASEVNTEAFF
TRBD2 15 TRBJ2-1 many TRBV5-1 TGCGCCAGCAGCTCCGCTAGCGGGGGCCACAATGAGCAGTTCTTC CASSSASGGHNEQFF
TRBD1 15 TRBJ1-6 many TRBV2 TGTGCCAGCAGTGGACAGGGAGCCTATAATTCACCCCTCCACTTT CASSGQGAYNSPLHF
. 13 TRBJ1-1 many TRBV6-1 TGTGCCAGCAGGGGGAACGGGGGCACTGAAGCTTTCTTT CASRGNGGTEAFF
TRBD2 14 TRBJ2-5 many TRBV28 TGTGCCAGCAGAGCGGGGGGCGCCAGGGAGACCCAGTACTTC CASRAGGARETQYF
. 13 TRBJ2-5 many TRBV29-1 TGCAGCGCCCTCTTGGAGGGAGGAAAGACCCAGTACTTC CSALLEGGKTQYF
. 14 TRBJ2-1 many TRBV5-8 TGTGCCAGCAGCTTGTACGAGCTGGGGAGTGAGCAGTTCTTC CASSLYELGSEQFF
TRBD2 15 TRBJ2-1 many TRBV7-3 TGTGCCAGCAGCCCGGAACTAGCGGGAGGGAATGAGCAGTTCTTC CASSPELAGGNEQFF
. 14 TRBJ2-7 many TRBV5-1 TGCGCCAGCAGCTTTGGGGTAGGAGGCTACGAGCAGTACTTC CASSFGVGGYEQYF